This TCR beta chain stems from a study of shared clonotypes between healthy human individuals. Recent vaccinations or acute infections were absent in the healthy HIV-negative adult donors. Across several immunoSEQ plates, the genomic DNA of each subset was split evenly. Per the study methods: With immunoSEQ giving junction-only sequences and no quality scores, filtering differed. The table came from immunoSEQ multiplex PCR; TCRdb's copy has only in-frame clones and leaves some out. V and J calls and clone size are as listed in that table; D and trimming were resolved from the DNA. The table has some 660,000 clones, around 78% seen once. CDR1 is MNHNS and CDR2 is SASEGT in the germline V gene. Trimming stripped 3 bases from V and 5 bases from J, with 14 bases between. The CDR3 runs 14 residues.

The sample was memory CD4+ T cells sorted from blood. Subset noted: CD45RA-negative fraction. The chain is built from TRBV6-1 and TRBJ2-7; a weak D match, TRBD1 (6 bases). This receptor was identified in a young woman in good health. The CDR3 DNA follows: TGTGCCAGCAGTGATGGTCAGGGGCTGGACGAGCAGTACTTC. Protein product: CASSDGQGLDEQYF.